This TCR beta chain was observed in a study of cytomegalovirus exposure and HLA in healthy donors. Primers included in the PCR were 60 Vbeta and 13 Jbeta primers. Clones were sequenced by immunoSEQ multiplex PCR, and TCRdb holds only the in-frame ones, with some missing. The table lists about 110,000 clones, less than 75% of them singletons. CDR3 size: 15 residues. Looked up from germline, CDR1 is MRHNA and CDR2 is SNTAGT. J was trimmed by 0 bases and V by 8 bases; bases with no gene match: 7. The sample comprised PBMCs. This chain links TRBV6-4 with TRBJ1-3, with 7 bases identical to TRBD1. This TCR was sampled from a man in his forties in good health and CMV-seropositive. CDR3: CASPEDRFSGNTIYF. CDR3 nucleotides: TGTGCCAGCCCCGAGGACAGGTTCTCTGGAAACACCATATATTTT.